One sample yielded the 17 T cell receptor beta chains listed below, sequenced in a study of regulatory T cells in long-lasting Graves disease (TCRdb year 2021). The label giving this sample's time point can be read as: newly diagnosed GD, antithyroid drugs for less than 3 months. For both TCR sequencing and RNA sequencing, RNA was extracted from PBMCs using TRIzol. Library preparation was by multiplex PCR. Data came from an Illumina HiSeq 4000. To build TCR beta libraries, CDR3 regions were amplified by Arm-PCR using iRepertoire HTBI primers. TCRdb handled the public reads itself, with Q25 trimming in fastp and clone calling in MiXCR, and kept productive beta chains. Records with the same CDR3 protein are collapsed into one entry carrying the most frequent genes and DNA. The sample yields a few hundred thousand distinct CDR3 sequences; around 20% were counted once. The top ten clones comprise approximately 13% of the sample.

Material: peripheral blood mononuclear cells (PBMCs), obtained at new diagnosis, from a patient treated with antithyroid drugs. These receptors were obtained from a female donor with Graves disease.

This chain uses TRBV5-4 with TRBJ2-1; no clear D. This CDR3 spans 13 amino acids. Germline CDR1 is SGHNT and CDR2 is YYREEE (reference sequence). V lost 3 bases and J 10 bases, leaving 14 bases between the germline ends. CDR3 loop: CASSSGPKTEQFF. The CDR3 DNA reads as TGTGCCAGCAGCTCCGGACCTAAGACGGAGCAGTTCTTC.

This clonotype was recorded a few times. A junction end diverges from the germline sequence, so it may reflect a read error. This chain uses TRBV27 with TRBJ2-1; D is perhaps TRBD2 (5 bases). The CDR3 covers 12 residues. CDR1 is MNHEY, CDR2 SMNVEV, per germline (reference sequence). For the CDR3, the DNA is TGTGCCAGCAGTTCCATGGCGGGCCTCTGGGTCTTC. Encoded protein: CASSSMAGLWVF.

This clonotype was recorded at least ten times. V and J are TRBV6-1 and TRBJ2-3; 7 nucleotides line up with TRBD2. The length of the CDR3 is 19 residues. V lost 5 bases to trimming and J lost 6 bases; unmatched junction nucleotides: 23. CDR1 is MNHNS and CDR2 is SASEGT in the germline V gene. This CDR3 reads CASSPTQSLIGGSGDTQYF. CDR3 bases: TGTGCCAGCAGTCCTACACAAAGTCTTATAGGCGGGAGCGGTGATACGCAGTATTTT.

This clonotype appeared many times. The chain links TRBV20-1 to TRBJ1-2; possibly TRBD1 for D (5 bases). Germline CDR1 and CDR2: DFQATT and SNEGSKA (reference sequence). The ends were cut back, 6 bases at V and 3 bases at J, with 11 bases in the middle. This CDR3 has 12 amino acids. This CDR3 reads CSATTGDYGYTF. The CDR3 DNA follows: TGCAGTGCCACAACAGGAGACTATGGCTACACCTTC.

This clonotype was picked up a small number of times. The chain couples TRBV4-3 to TRBJ2-7, with 11 positions matching TRBD2. There are 18 residues in the CDR3. V was pared by 2 bases and J by 2 bases, with 11 bases of the junction left unmatched. CDR1 is LGHNA and CDR2 is YSLEER in the germline V gene. This CDR3 is CASSQKTQTSGETYEQYF. CDR3 coding DNA: TGCGCCAGCAGCCAAAAAACCCAGACTAGCGGGGAAACCTACGAGCAGTACTTC.

The chain uses TRBV4-3 and TRBJ2-4; D is perhaps TRBD1 (5 bases). V was cut by 0 bases and J by 0 bases, with 15 bases left in between. This CDR3 is 18 amino acids long. From germline, CDR1 is LGHNA and CDR2 YSLEER. As DNA, the CDR3 is TGCGCCAGCAGCCAAGACGCCCTCCCAGGGCCAGCCAAAAACATTCAGTACTTC. Translating gives CASSQDALPGPAKNIQYF.

This clonotype was detected ten times or more. The chain carries TRBV11-2 and TRBJ2-7; 10 positions agree with TRBD2. The CDR3 extends over 16 amino acids. J was trimmed by 4 bases and V by 3 bases; bases with no gene match: 9. Germline V gene sequence: CDR1 SGHAT, CDR2 FQNNGV. The CDR3 is CASSFSPGLASYEQYF. The CDR3 DNA follows: TGTGCCAGCAGCTTTTCTCCGGGACTAGCGTCGTACGAGCAGTACTTC.

The chain links TRBV5-1 to TRBJ2-2, with a weak D call TRBD1 (6 bases). The CDR3 has 15 amino acids. In germline, CDR1 is SGHRS, CDR2 YFSETQ. Trimming cost V 3 bases and J 7 bases, with 16 bases left between them. As DNA, the CDR3 is TGCGCCAGCAGCTGGCGGGCAGGGGTTGACGGGGAGCTGTTTTTT. The encoded protein is CASSWRAGVDGELFF.

The table lists this clonotype with a few counts. A far larger clone is just one base off, so this is likely a read error. The J gene is TRBJ2-7, the V gene TRBV7-9, with a possible D match to TRBD2 (6 bases). This CDR3 is built from 13 residues. The V gene's germline CDR1 is SEHNR and CDR2 FQNEAQ (reference sequence). V lost 5 bases and J lost 7, with 15 bases in between. DNA of the CDR3: TGTGCCAGCAGCCTCCCTGGCGGGGTGGAGCAGTACTTC. This codes for CASSLPGGVEQYF.

This clonotype was picked up many times. V and J are TRBV7-8 and TRBJ2-1; D is perhaps TRBD2 (5 bases). This CDR3 has 14 amino acids. Trimming took 5 bases from V and 4 from J, leaving 12 bases between them. Looked up from germline, CDR1 is SGHVS and CDR2 is FQNEAQ. CDR3 bases: TGTGCCAGCAGCCCCCCGGGATTTTACAATGAGCAGTTCTTC. Its translation: CASSPPGFYNEQFF. The full variable domain, completed using reference TRBV7-8 and TRBJ2-1, is GAGVSQSPRYKVAKRGQDVALRCDPISGHVSLFWYQQALGQGPEFLTYFQNEAQLDKSGLPSDRFFAERPEGSVSTLKIQRTQQEDSAVYLCASSPPGFYNEQFFGPGTRLTVL.

This clonotype was seen repeatedly, ten times or more. The chain has TRBV2 and TRBJ1-2; D gene unclear. V was shortened by 5 bases and J by 6 bases, with 7 bases between the two germline ends. This CDR3 spans 11 amino acids. CDR1 is SNHLY and CDR2 is FYNNEI in the germline V gene. The CDR3 nucleotides are TGTGCCAGCAGTCCAAGGGATGGCTACACCTTC. Residues: CASSPRDGYTF.

This clonotype was observed many times. This chain connects TRBV5-1 to TRBJ1-2, with D possibly matching TRBD1 (5 bases). The CDR3 spans 12 residues. Trimming pared 7 bases from V and 3 bases from J, leaving 10 bases between. From germline, CDR1 is SGHRS and CDR2 YFSETQ. The CDR3 sequence is CASGGGYYGYTF. In DNA form, the CDR3 reads TGCGCCAGCGGGGGAGGCTACTATGGCTACACCTTC.

The sample holds many counts of this clonotype. The chain links TRBV7-2 to TRBJ2-4, with TRBD1 matching 8 bases. Germline V lookup: CDR1 SGHTA, CDR2 FQGNSA. The CDR3 has 16 amino acids. Unmatched junction bases numbered 7, after V lost 6 bases and J lost 0 bases. DNA for the CDR3: TGTGCCAGCAGTAGCCAGGGGGCCTTAGCCAAAAACATTCAGTACTTC. Its protein product is CASSSQGALAKNIQYF.

The chain has TRBV29-1 and TRBJ2-3; 11 bases align to TRBD2. V lost 2 bases and J lost 0; bases outside the gene matches: 10. Germline V gene sequence: CDR1 SQVTM, CDR2 ANQGSEA. The CDR3 extends over 18 amino acids. The CDR3: CSVELFPSGGTSTDTQYF. In nucleotides, the CDR3 is TGCAGCGTTGAATTGTTCCCTAGCGGGGGGACTAGCACAGATACGCAGTATTTT.

This clonotype came up many times. The rearrangement joins TRBV11-3 to TRBJ2-5, with 8 bases identical to TRBD2. CDR1 and CDR2 from the germline V gene are SGHNT and YENEEA. CDR3 size: 17 residues. V shed 5 bases and J 0 bases; nucleotides not matched to a gene: 11. CDR3 amino acids: CASSLGLGGGYQETQYF. The CDR3 DNA reads TGTGCCAGCAGCCTGGGACTAGGTGGTGGTTACCAAGAGACCCAGTACTTC.

Note on this clonotype: A far larger clone lies a single base away; this is likely a read error. V usage is TRBV11-3 and J usage is TRBJ2-3, with TRBD2 matching over 11 bases. Germline lookup yields CDR1 SGHNT and CDR2 YENEEA. The CDR3 spans 15 residues. The V and J ends lost 4 bases and 7 bases, in that order; junction bases with no gene match: 7. The DNA for the CDR3 is TGTGCCAGCAGCTCCTTAGCGGGGGGGCCAAATACGCAGTATTTT. Translated: CASSSLAGGPNTQYF.

This clonotype has a count of ten or more. V usage is TRBV10-3 and J usage is TRBJ2-7; maybe TRBD1 (8 bases). V lost 7 bases, J lost 5 bases, and 15 bases lay in between. CDR1 and CDR2 from the germline V gene are ENHRY and SYGVKD. CDR3 size: 13 residues. CDR3 residues: CAITDTGGDEQYF. CDR3 DNA: TGTGCCATCACCGACACAGGGGGGGACGAGCAGTACTTC.